Described below is a single T cell receptor beta chain sequence and its context. Trimming left V 2 bases short and J 4 bases short, with 8 bases between. Germline CDR1 reads LGHNA; CDR2 reads YNFKEQ. The CDR3 totals 14 residues. Original processing notes: The authors estimated nucleated cell counts from reference gene primer amplification. Measured with immunoSEQ multiplex PCR; TCRdb has only the in-frame clones, and not every one. The D gene and trimming were derived from the DNA, and the V and J assignments and clone size from that table. Among around 260,000 clones listed, about 86% were seen once. The data derive from a study of blood T cell repertoires in COVID-19.

The sample consisted of peripheral blood. This clonotype originated in a young man with active or convalescent COVID-19. V gene TRBV4-2 combines with J gene TRBJ2-2, with TRBD1 as a possible D gene (6 bases). The CDR3 DNA is TGTGCCAGCAGCCAACAGGGGAGCACCGGGGAGCTGTTTTTT. Its translation is CASSQQGSTGELFF.